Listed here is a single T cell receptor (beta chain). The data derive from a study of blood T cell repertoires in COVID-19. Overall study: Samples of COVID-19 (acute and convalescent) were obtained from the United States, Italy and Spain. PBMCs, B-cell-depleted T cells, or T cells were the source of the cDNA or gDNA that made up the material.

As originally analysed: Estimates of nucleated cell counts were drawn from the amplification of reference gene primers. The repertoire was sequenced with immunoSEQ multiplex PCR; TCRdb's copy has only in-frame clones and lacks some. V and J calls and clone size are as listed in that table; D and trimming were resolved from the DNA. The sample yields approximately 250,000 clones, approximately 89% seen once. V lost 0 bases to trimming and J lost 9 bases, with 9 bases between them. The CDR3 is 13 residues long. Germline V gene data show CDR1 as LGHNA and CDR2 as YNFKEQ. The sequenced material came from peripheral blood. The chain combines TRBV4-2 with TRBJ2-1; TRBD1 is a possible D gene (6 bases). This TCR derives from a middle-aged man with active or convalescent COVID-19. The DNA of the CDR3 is TGTGCCAGCAGCCAAGATAGGGGGAGTGAGCAGTTCTTC. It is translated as CASSQDRGSEQFF.